This is a list of T cell receptor beta chains from one sample in a study of T cells in Graves' hyperthyroidism and ophthalmopathy. TCRdb re-called the multiplex PCR reads with MiXCR, one entry per CDR3 protein. The table records under 350,000 distinct CDR3 sequences, approximately 18% of them present only once. The sample taken for sequencing was blood. The receptor set was obtained from a woman aged 45-59 years with Graves' hyperthyroidism. Both conserved end residues are part of each CDR3. The D gene is left open where the match is weak. Clone sizes are given selectively: once, few, many, or a class where the clone is expanded.

size	V	length	D	J	CDR3	DNA
NA	TRBV12-3/TRBV12-4	13	TRBD1	TRBJ2-7	CASSVGTVYEQYF	TGTGCCAGCAGTGTCGGGACAGTTTACGAGCAGTACTTC
few	TRBV12-3/TRBV12-4	14	NA	TRBJ2-5	CASSFVNRVETQYF	TGTGCCAGCAGTTTCGTAAACAGGGTGGAGACCCAGTACTTC
NA	TRBV30	14	NA	TRBJ2-3	CAWRSGQSTDTQYF	TGTGCCTGGAGATCAGGTCAGAGCACAGATACGCAGTATTTT
NA	TRBV7-9	16	TRBD1	TRBJ2-4	CASSLRTTGGMDIQYF	TGTGCCAGCAGCCTCCGTACGACAGGGGGAATGGACATTCAGTACTTC
few	TRBV7-2	15	TRBD2	TRBJ2-1	CASGGGSSRDNEQFF	TGTGCCAGCGGGGGGGGGTCATCTCGTGACAATGAGCAGTTCTTC
few	TRBV10-3	15	NA	TRBJ1-5	CAISGSTAGDQPQHF	TGTGCCATCAGTGGCTCCACGGCAGGGGATCAGCCCCAGCATTTT
many	TRBV2	14	TRBD1	TRBJ1-1	CASMGQGSNTEAFF	TGTGCCAGCATGGGACAGGGGTCGAACACTGAAGCTTTCTTT
few	TRBV4-1	13	NA	TRBJ2-1	CASSISTNNEQFF	TGCGCCAGCAGTATCTCCACTAACAATGAGCAGTTCTTC
many	TRBV20-1	13	NA	TRBJ1-1	CSASNRPNTEAFF	TGCAGTGCTAGCAACAGGCCGAACACTGAAGCTTTCTTT
NA	TRBV12-3/TRBV12-4	15	NA	TRBJ2-5	CAGSLAAGAGETQYF	TGTGCCGGCAGTTTAGCGGCGGGGGCAGGGGAGACCCAGTACTTC
few	TRBV5-1	17	NA	TRBJ2-6	CASSLGTSGSGANVLTF	TGCGCCAGCAGCTTGGGAACATCTGGGTCTGGGGCCAACGTCCTGACTTTC
NA	TRBV6-5	15	TRBD2	TRBJ2-1	CASSLAGGPSYEQFF	TGTGCCAGCAGTTTAGCGGGAGGGCCGTCGTATGAGCAGTTCTTC
few	TRBV20-1	17	NA	TRBJ2-1	CSVLLSGGAGTYNEQFF	TGCAGTGTCTTATTATCAGGGGGGGCGGGGACCTACAATGAGCAGTTCTTC
many	TRBV28	13	NA	TRBJ2-1	CASSPYLDGEQFF	TGTGCCAGCAGTCCTTACTTGGATGGTGAGCAGTTCTTC
NA	TRBV3-1	11	NA	TRBJ2-7	CASSPPYEQYF	TGTGCCAGCAGCCCGCCCTACGAGCAGTACTTC
few	TRBV12-3/TRBV12-4	16	TRBD2	TRBJ2-5	CASSLAPAGGQETQYF	TGTGCCAGCAGTTTAGCCCCAGCGGGGGGACAAGAGACCCAGTACTTC
NA	TRBV7-2	15	NA	TRBJ2-3	CASSPYRQGSDTQYF	TGTGCCAGCTCACCATACCGCCAGGGATCAGATACGCAGTATTTT
many	TRBV29-1	14	TRBD1	TRBJ2-1	CSVGDRGPYNEQFF	TGCAGCGTTGGTGACAGGGGACCCTACAATGAGCAGTTCTTC
NA	TRBV7-9	13	NA	TRBJ2-7	CASSPDYTYEQYF	TGTGCCAGCAGCCCGGACTATACCTACGAGCAGTACTTC
many	TRBV12-3/TRBV12-4	16	TRBD2	TRBJ2-3	CASRSGLAGAIDTQYF	TGTGCCAGCAGATCGGGACTAGCGGGAGCCATAGATACGCAGTATTTT
few	TRBV13	15	NA	TRBJ2-1	CASSPSERGYNEQFF	TGTGCCAGCAGCCCATCAGAACGGGGCTACAATGAGCAGTTCTTC
many	TRBV18	17	TRBD1	TRBJ1-1	CASSLGQGYGMNTEAFF	TGTGCCAGCTCACTCGGACAGGGGTACGGAATGAACACTGAAGCTTTCTTT
many	TRBV3-1	14	NA	TRBJ2-3	CASSQEGGADTQYF	TGTGCCAGCAGCCAAGAAGGAGGGGCAGATACGCAGTATTTT
NA	TRBV7-2	13	NA	TRBJ2-2	CASSPPLSGELFF	TGTGCCAGCAGCCCCCCTCTGAGCGGGGAGCTGTTTTTT
NA	TRBV25-1	16	NA	TRBJ2-5	CASSVTGTPQQETQYF	TGTGCCAGCAGTGTTACCGGGACTCCTCAACAAGAGACCCAGTACTTC
once	TRBV10-2	15	TRBD2	TRBJ2-3	CASRGLVGEGDTQYF	TGCGCCAGCAGAGGACTAGTGGGAGAGGGGGATACGCAGTATTTT
many	TRBV12-3/TRBV12-4	13	NA	TRBJ1-2	CASSRTDSYGYTF	TGTGCCAGCAGTCGGACAGATAGTTATGGCTACACCTTC
NA	TRBV5-8	15	NA	TRBJ2-6	CASSFYGSGANVLTF	TGTGCCAGCAGCTTCTACGGATCTGGGGCCAACGTCCTGACTTTC
NA	TRBV5-1	15	NA	TRBJ1-1	CASSSDRNLNTEAFF	TGCGCCAGCAGTTCCGACAGAAACCTGAACACTGAAGCTTTCTTT
many	TRBV2	13	NA	TRBJ2-1	CASSPLAGDEQFF	TGTGCCAGCAGCCCACTAGCTGGGGATGAGCAGTTCTTC
once	TRBV20-1	15	NA	TRBJ1-5	CSAIIAGIENQPQHF	TGCAGTGCAATCATCGCGGGGATTGAGAATCAGCCCCAGCATTTT
NA	TRBV30	14	NA	TRBJ1-2	CAWSSRDPNYGYTF	TGTGCCTGGAGTTCCAGGGATCCTAACTATGGCTACACCTTC
few	TRBV6-2/TRBV6-3	13	TRBD1	TRBJ1-2	CASSAGQGRGYTF	TGTGCCAGCAGTGCGGGACAGGGACGCGGCTACACCTTC
few	TRBV2	12	NA	TRBJ2-1	CASSKIDNEQFF	TGTGCCAGCAGCAAAATAGACAATGAGCAGTTCTTC
NA	TRBV4-1	17	NA	TRBJ1-5	CASSQEGGVRGNQPQHF	TGTGCCAGCAGCCAAGAGGGGGGGGTAAGGGGCAATCAGCCCCAGCATTTT
NA	TRBV3-1	13	TRBD1	TRBJ1-3	CASSLTGWDTIYF	TGTGCCAGCAGCTTGACAGGGTGGGACACCATATATTTT
few	TRBV11-2	11	NA	TRBJ1-3	CASSIGNTIYF	TGTGCCAGCAGTATCGGAAACACCATATATTTT
few	TRBV18	16	NA	TRBJ2-2	CASSPRIGGGTGELFF	TGTGCCAGCTCACCACGGATAGGCGGCGGCACCGGGGAGCTGTTTTTT
few	TRBV10-2	13	NA	TRBJ2-3	CASSEDIRDTQYF	TGCGCCAGCAGTGAGGACATTCGGGATACGCAGTATTTT
few	TRBV6-1	15	NA	TRBJ2-7	CASRQSLSNQYEQYF	TGTGCCAGCAGGCAGAGCTTGTCAAACCAATACGAGCAGTACTTC
NA	TRBV30	13	NA	TRBJ2-6	CAWMSAGANVLTF	TGTGCCTGGATGTCCGCTGGGGCCAACGTCCTGACTTTC